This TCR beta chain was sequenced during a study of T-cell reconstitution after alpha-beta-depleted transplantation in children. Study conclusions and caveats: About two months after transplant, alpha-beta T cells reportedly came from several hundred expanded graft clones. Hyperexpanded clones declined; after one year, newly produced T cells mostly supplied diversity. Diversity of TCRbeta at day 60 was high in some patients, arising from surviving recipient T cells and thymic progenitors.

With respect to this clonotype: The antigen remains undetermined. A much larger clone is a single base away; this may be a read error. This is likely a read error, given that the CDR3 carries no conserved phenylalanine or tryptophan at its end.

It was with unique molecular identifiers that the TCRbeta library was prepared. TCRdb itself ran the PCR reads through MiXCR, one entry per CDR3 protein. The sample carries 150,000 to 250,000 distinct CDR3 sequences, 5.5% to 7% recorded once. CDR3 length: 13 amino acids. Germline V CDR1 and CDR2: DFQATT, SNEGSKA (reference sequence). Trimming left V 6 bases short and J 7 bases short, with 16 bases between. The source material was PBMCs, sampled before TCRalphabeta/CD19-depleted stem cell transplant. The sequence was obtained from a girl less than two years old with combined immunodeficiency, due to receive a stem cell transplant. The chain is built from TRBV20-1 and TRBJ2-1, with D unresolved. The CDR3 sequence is CSASGREKNEQFC. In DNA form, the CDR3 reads TGCAGTGCGTCGGGTAGGGAAAAGAATGAGCAGTTCTGC.